Below, one T cell receptor (beta chain) is given with its context. The sample is drawn from a study of cytotoxic CD8 clonotypes in ibrutinib-treated CLL. About the study: After a median of almost 70 months, approximately 15 patients stayed remitted and around 12 progressed; responses had been partial in about 24 and complete in 2.

This table comes from immunoSEQ multiplex PCR, and its TCRdb copy is limited to in-frame clones, with some not included. The data contain 35,000 or so clones, over 70% of them seen just once; the ten biggest clones take up approximately 15%. Germline CDR1 SGHNT, CDR2 YYREEE (reference sequence). Trimming stripped 7 bases from V and 0 bases from J, with 13 bases between. The length of the CDR3 is 15 residues. This TCR came from a human donor with chronic lymphocytic leukemia. The sequencing here drew on PBMCs, taken at disease progression, from a patient treated with ibrutinib. The gene calls are TRBV5-4 and TRBJ2-2; the D gene is possibly TRBD2 (5 bases). The CDR3 region is CASRRGAANTGELFF. The CDR3 coding sequence is TGTGCCAGCCGACGGGGAGCCGCGAACACCGGGGAGCTGTTTTTT.